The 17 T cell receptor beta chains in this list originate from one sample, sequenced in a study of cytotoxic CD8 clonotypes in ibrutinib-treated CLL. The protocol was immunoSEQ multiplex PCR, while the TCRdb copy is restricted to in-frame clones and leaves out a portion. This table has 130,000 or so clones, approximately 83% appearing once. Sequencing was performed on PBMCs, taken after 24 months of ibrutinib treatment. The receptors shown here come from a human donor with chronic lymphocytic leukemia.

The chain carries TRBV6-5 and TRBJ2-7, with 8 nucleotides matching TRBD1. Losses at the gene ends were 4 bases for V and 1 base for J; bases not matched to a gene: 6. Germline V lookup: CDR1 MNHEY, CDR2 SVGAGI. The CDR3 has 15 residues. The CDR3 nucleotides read TGTGCCAGCAGTTCAGTCGGGACAGGTTCCTACGAGCAGTACTTC. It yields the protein CASSSVGTGSYEQYF.

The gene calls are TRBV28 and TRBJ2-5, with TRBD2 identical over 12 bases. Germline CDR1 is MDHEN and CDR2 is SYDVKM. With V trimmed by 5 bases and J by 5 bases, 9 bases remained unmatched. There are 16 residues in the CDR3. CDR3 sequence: CASSPSGGVLSETQYF. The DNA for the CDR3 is TGTGCCAGCAGTCCTAGCGGGGGGGTACTCAGTGAGACCCAGTACTTC. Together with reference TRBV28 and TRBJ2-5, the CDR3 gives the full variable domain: DVKVTQSSRYLVKRTGEKVFLECVQDMDHENMFWYRQDPGLGLRLIYFSYDVKMKEKGDIPEGYSVSREKKERFSLILESASTNQTSMYLCASSPSGGVLSETQYFGPGTRLLVL.

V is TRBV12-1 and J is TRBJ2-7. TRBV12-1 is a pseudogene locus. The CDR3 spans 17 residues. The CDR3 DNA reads TGTGCCAGCAGCTTTGTGGCAAGGTGCCTGCCGGTGGACGAGCAGTACTTC. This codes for CASSFVARCLPVDEQYF.

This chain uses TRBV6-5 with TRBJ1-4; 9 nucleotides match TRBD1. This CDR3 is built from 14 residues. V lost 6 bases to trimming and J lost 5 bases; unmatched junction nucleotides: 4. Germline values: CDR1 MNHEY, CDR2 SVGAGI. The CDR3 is CASRRQGGNEKLFF. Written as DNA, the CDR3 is TGTGCCAGCAGACGACAGGGGGGAAATGAAAAACTGTTTTTT.

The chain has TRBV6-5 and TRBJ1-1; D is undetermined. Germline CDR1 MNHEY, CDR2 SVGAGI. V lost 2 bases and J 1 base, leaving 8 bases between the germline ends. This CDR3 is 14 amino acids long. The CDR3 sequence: CASSYRQTNTEAFF. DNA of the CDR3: TGTGCCAGCAGTTACAGGCAGACGAACACTGAAGCTTTCTTT.

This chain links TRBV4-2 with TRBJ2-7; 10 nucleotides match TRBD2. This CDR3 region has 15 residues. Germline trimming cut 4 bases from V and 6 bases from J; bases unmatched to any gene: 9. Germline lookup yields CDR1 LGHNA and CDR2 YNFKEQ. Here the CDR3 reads CASSRAAGGGGEQYF. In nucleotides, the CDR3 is TGTGCCAGCAGCCGAGCAGCGGGGGGGGGAGGCGAGCAGTACTTC.

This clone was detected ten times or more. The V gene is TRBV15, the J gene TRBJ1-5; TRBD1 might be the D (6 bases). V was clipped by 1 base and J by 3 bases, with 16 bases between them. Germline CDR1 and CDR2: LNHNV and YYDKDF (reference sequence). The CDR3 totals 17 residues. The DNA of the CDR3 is TGTGCCACCAGCAGAGGGGCAACAGGGACATACAATCAGCCCCAGCATTTT. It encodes CATSRGATGTYNQPQHF.

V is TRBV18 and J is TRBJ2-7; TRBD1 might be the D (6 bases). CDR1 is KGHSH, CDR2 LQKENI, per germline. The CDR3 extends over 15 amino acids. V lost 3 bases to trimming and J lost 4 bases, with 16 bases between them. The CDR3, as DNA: TGTGCCAGCTCACCGGGACACCTTTCCTTTTACGAGCAGTACTTC. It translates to CASSPGHLSFYEQYF.

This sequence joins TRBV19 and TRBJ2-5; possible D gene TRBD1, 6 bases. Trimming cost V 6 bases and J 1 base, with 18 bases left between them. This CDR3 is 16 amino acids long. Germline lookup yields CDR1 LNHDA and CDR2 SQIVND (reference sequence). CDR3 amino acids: CASRGAVLDGQETQYF. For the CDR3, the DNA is TGTGCCAGTAGGGGGGCAGTCCTTGACGGCCAAGAGACCCAGTACTTC. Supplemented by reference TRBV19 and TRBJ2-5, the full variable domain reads DGGITQSPKYLFRKEGQNVTLSCEQNLNHDAMYWYRQDPGQGLRLIYYSQIVNDFQKGDIAEGYSVSREKKESFPLTVTSAQKNPTAFYLCASRGAVLDGQETQYFGPGTRLLVL.

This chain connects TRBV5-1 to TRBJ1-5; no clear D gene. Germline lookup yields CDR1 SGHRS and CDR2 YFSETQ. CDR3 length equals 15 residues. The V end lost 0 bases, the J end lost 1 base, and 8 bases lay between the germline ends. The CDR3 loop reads CASSLEGGSNQPQHF. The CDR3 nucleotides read TGCGCCAGCAGCTTGGAGGGTGGGAGCAATCAGCCCCAGCATTTT.

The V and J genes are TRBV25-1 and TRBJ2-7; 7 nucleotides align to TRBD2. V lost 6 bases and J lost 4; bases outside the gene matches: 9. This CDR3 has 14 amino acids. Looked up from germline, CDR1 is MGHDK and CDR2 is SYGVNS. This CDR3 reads CASRQTGGGYEQYF. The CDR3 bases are TGTGCCAGCAGACAAACGGGAGGTGGGTACGAGCAGTACTTC.

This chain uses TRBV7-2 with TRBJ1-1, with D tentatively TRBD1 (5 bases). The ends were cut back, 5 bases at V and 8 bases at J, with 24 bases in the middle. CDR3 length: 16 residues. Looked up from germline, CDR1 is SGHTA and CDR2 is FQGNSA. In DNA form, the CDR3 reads TGTGCCAGCAGCCCAAAAGGGACGACGCGCAGAGACGAAGCTTTCTTT. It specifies CASSPKGTTRRDEAFF. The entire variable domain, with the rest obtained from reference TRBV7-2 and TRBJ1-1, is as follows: GAGVSQSPSNKVTEKGKDVELRCDPISGHTALYWYRQSLGQGLEFLIYFQGNSAPDKSGLPSDRFSAERTGGSVSTLTIQRTQQEDSAVYLCASSPKGTTRRDEAFFGQGTRLTVV.

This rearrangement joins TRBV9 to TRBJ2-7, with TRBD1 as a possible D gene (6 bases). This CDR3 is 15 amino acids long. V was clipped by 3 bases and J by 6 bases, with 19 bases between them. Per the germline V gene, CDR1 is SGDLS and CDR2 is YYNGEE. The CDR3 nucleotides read TGTGCCAGCAGCGCCACAGGGTCTAGCCCGCTCGAGCAGTACTTC. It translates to CASSATGSSPLEQYF.

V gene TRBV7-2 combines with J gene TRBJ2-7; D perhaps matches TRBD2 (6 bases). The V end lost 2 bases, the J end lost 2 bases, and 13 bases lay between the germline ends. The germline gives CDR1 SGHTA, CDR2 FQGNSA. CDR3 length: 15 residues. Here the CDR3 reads CASSLLEGFTYEQYF. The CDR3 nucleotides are TGTGCCAGCAGCTTACTGGAGGGATTTACCTACGAGCAGTACTTC.

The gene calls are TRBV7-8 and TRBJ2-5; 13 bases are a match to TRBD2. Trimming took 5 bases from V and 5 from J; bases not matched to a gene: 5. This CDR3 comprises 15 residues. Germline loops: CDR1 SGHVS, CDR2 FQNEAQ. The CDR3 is CASSQTSGGWETQYF. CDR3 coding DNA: TGTGCCAGCAGCCAGACTAGCGGGGGGTGGGAGACCCAGTACTTC.

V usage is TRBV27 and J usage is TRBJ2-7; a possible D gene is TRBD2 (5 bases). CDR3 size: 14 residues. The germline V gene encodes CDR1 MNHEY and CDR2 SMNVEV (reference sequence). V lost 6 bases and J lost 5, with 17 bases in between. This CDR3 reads CASSLTGPGDEQYF. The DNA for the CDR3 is TGTGCCAGCAGCCTTACCGGGCCCGGGGACGAGCAGTACTTC.

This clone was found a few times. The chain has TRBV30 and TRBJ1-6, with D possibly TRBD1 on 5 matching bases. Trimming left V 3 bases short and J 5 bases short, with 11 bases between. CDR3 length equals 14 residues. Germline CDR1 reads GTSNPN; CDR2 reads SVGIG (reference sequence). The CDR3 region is CAWRPGWHNSPLHF. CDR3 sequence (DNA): TGTGCCTGGAGGCCAGGGTGGCATAATTCACCCCTCCACTTT.